The T cell receptor (beta chain) described here comes from a study of T-cell memory formation after mild COVID-19. The TCR alpha and TCR beta cDNA libraries, bearing sample barcodes and UMIs, were generated by 5'RACE using constant-segment primers. Each CDR3 protein gets one entry after TCRdb re-called the 5' RACE reads with MiXCR. The sample has more than 250,000 distinct CDR3 sequences; over 15% are singletons. This CDR3 is 14 amino acids long. Trimming removed 5 bases from V and 2 bases from J; junction bases left unmatched: 2. This sequence originates from a man younger than 35 who had mild COVID-19 (a few samples of this study predate the infection). Cell type and time point are not known. This chain uses TRBV12-3 or TRBV12-4 with TRBJ2-5; 10 nucleotides match TRBD2. The source material was PBMCs or a T cell subset sorted from them (not recorded which). CDR3 loop: CASSAGLAQETQYF. CDR3 nucleotides: TGTGCCAGCAGTGCGGGACTAGCGCAAGAGACCCAGTACTTC.